The T cell receptor beta chain described here comes from a study of early T cells in non-severe SARS-CoV-2 infection. Overall study context: Unpaired chains resulted from sequencing bulk RNA of unsorted whole blood. General study points: Matching with VDJdb favored anti-spike CD8 responses (missing private and CD4 specificities).

The junction had 7 bases not matched to a gene; V was cut back by 7 bases and J by 1 base. CDR1 is SGHTA, CDR2 FQGNSA, per germline. The CDR3 length is 17 residues. To note about this clonotype: Its antigen is as yet unknown.

Individual cDNA molecules each received unique molecular identifiers attached to them. TCRdb re-analysed the 5' RACE reads in MiXCR, keeping a single row per CDR3 protein. The sample has roughly 40,000 distinct CDR3 sequences, 10% to 15% seen once. This chain links TRBV7-2 with TRBJ2-2, with TRBD2 matching 12 bases. The TCR was taken from an adult who was a healthcare worker with PCR-confirmed SARS-CoV-2 infection or an uninfected control (not recorded which). The specimen was whole blood. In nucleotides, the CDR3 is TGTGCCAGCAAACTAGCGGGGGGACCCCAGAACACCGGGGAGCTGTTTTTT. Translated: CASKLAGGPQNTGELFF.